The next 17 T cell receptor beta chains were all read from a single sample in a study of PD-1 blockade in classical Hodgkin lymphoma. Sample time point: cycle 4 day 1 (C4D1), after 5 to 7 weeks of nivolumab. Brentuximab vedotin exposure varied, and every patient relapsed after autologous stem cell transplantation. Profiled with immunoSEQ multiplex PCR; TCRdb holds only in-frame clones, not every one. The sample records roughly 50,000 clones, 90% being singletons. Sequenced here: peripheral blood mononuclear cells (PBMCs), sampled before the fourth cycle of nivolumab. The source of these receptors is a human donor with classical Hodgkin lymphoma.

In this sample, this clone turned up once. The chain links TRBV9 to TRBJ1-5; D is ambiguous. Germline loops: CDR1 SGDLS, CDR2 YYNGEE. This CDR3 is 15 amino acids long. V shed 0 bases and J shed 0 bases, with 7 bases lying between them. The CDR3 sequence is CASSVGGNSNQPQHF. The CDR3 bases are TGTGCCAGCAGCGTAGGCGGGAATAGCAATCAGCCCCAGCATTTT.

The genes are TRBV4-2 and TRBJ2-7; 9 bases align to TRBD1. V dropped 3 bases and J dropped 3; count of bases not matched to a gene: 3. The CDR3 totals 14 residues. The V gene's germline CDR1 is LGHNA and CDR2 YNFKEQ. CDR3 residues: CASSHTGGFYEQYF. CDR3 DNA sequence: TGTGCCAGCAGCCATACAGGGGGCTTCTACGAGCAGTACTTC.

The J gene is TRBJ1-2, the V gene TRBV5-1, with TRBD1 identical over 7 bases. Germline CDR1 is SGHRS and CDR2 is YFSETQ. Unmatched junction bases numbered 14, after V lost 3 bases and J lost 6 bases. There are 16 residues in the CDR3. CDR3 sequence (DNA): TGCGCCAGCAGCTCCGTGCGAATGACAGGGTGGAATGGCTACACCTTC. Protein sequence: CASSSVRMTGWNGYTF.

The chain links TRBV7-2 to TRBJ1-2; 9 bases align to TRBD1. There are 16 residues in the CDR3. Germline CDR1 reads SGHTA; CDR2 reads FQGNSA. V lost 3 bases, J lost 5 bases, and 10 bases stayed unmatched. The CDR3 nucleotides are TGTGCCAGCAGCTTCGGTTCCACAGGGGGCAAATATGGCTACACCTTC. Protein product: CASSFGSTGGKYGYTF. Looking up the rest from reference TRBV7-2 and TRBJ1-2 gives the full variable domain: GAGVSQSPSNKVTEKGKDVELRCDPISGHTALYWYRQSLGQGLEFLIYFQGNSAPDKSGLPSDRFSAERTGGSVSTLTIQRTQQEDSAVYLCASSFGSTGGKYGYTFGSGTRLTVV.

The chain uses TRBV30 and TRBJ1-5; a weak D match, TRBD1 (5 bases). Germline-derived CDR1 and CDR2 are GTSNPN and SVGIG (reference sequence). This CDR3 has 13 amino acids. Between the trimmed V and J ends, which lost 2 bases and 1 base, there was a span of 6 bases. The CDR3 loop reads CAWSPGSNQPQHF. For the CDR3, the DNA is TGTGCCTGGAGTCCAGGGAGCAATCAGCCCCAGCATTTT.

The chain combines TRBV28 with TRBJ1-3, with 9 bases fitting TRBD1. This CDR3 is built from 17 residues. V shed 4 bases and J 0 bases; nucleotides not matched to a gene: 7. The germline CDR1 and CDR2 sequences are MDHEN and SYDVKM. Here the CDR3 DNA reads TGTGCCAGCAGTTCCTCGGGACAGGGAGACTCTGGAAACACCATATATTTT. Translating gives CASSSSGQGDSGNTIYF.

The CDR3 coding sequence is TGTGCCAGCAGACTGGGGCTGGATTATAGCGAGCAGTACTTC. This sequence encodes CASRLGLDYSEQYF. The chain recombines TRBV7-9 with TRBJ2-7; a weak D match, TRBD1 (5 bases). V lost 6 bases and J lost 6, with 18 bases in between. The CDR3 has 14 residues. Germline loops: CDR1 SEHNR, CDR2 FQNEAQ (reference sequence).

The rearrangement uses TRBV25-1 and TRBJ1-5; D call uncertain. The germline V gene encodes CDR1 MGHDK and CDR2 SYGVNS. V shed 3 bases and J shed 1 base, with 7 bases lying between them. The CDR3 length is 14 residues. The CDR3 DNA reads TGTGCCAGCAGTGATGGATGGAGCAATCAGCCCCAGCATTTT. Amino acid sequence: CASSDGWSNQPQHF.

V usage is TRBV4-2 and J usage is TRBJ2-5; D is perhaps TRBD2 (5 bases). The germline V and J ends were trimmed by 5 bases and 5 bases, with 15 bases remaining between them. This CDR3 has 14 amino acids. Looked up from germline, CDR1 is LGHNA and CDR2 is YNFKEQ. DNA of the CDR3: TGTGCCAGCAGCGGCTCTGAGGGAAAGGAGACCCAGTACTTC. Translation gives CASSGSEGKETQYF.

The gene calls are TRBV7-2 and TRBJ1-2; TRBD1 is a possible D gene (5 bases). This CDR3 is built from 18 residues. From germline, CDR1 is SGHTA and CDR2 FQGNSA. The V gene lost 4 bases and the J gene lost 5 bases, with 26 bases spanning the gap. In DNA, the CDR3 is TGTGCCAGCAGCTGGTGGGACGCAGTCGGCCCTGGGGAGTATGGCTACACCTTC. Translating gives CASSWWDAVGPGEYGYTF.

The rearrangement links TRBV6-6 to TRBJ1-1; the D is unclear. Trimming took 0 bases from V and 5 from J, leaving 7 bases between them. Germline CDR1 is MNHNY and CDR2 is SVGAGI (reference sequence). CDR3 length: 13 residues. CDR3 DNA sequence: TGTGCCAGCAGTTACTCGAGACGGACTGAAGCTTTCTTT. Amino acid sequence: CASSYSRRTEAFF.

This clone was found a few times. The chain has TRBV18 and TRBJ2-7, with 10 bases that match TRBD1. V was clipped by 2 bases and J by 2 bases; unmatched bases: 12. CDR3 length: 18 residues. Germline CDR1 KGHSH, CDR2 LQKENI. The CDR3 DNA is TGTGCCAGCTCACCAAGTTTCTTCGGGACAGGGGTTCCCTACGAGCAGTACTTC. Its translation is CASSPSFFGTGVPYEQYF.

The genes are TRBV6-1 and TRBJ2-3, with 14 bases identical to TRBD2. Unmatched junction bases numbered 2, after V lost 6 bases and J lost 3 bases. Per germline, CDR1 MNHNS and CDR2 SASEGT. CDR3 length: 15 residues. CDR3 loop: CASRRLAGGTDTQYF. DNA of the CDR3: TGTGCCAGCAGGAGACTAGCGGGAGGGACAGATACGCAGTATTTT.

CDR3 residues: CASSSLQDRGSGNTIYF. CDR3 sequence (DNA): TGTGCCAGTAGTTCCCTCCAGGACAGAGGCTCTGGAAACACCATATATTTT. V is TRBV19 and J is TRBJ1-3; perhaps TRBD1 as D (6 bases). Germline CDR1 reads LNHDA; CDR2 reads SQIVND (reference sequence). Trimming took 5 bases from V and 0 from J, leaving 17 bases between them. The length of the CDR3 is 17 residues. Full variable domain (remainder filled in from reference TRBV19 and TRBJ1-3): DGGITQSPKYLFRKEGQNVTLSCEQNLNHDAMYWYRQDPGQGLRLIYYSQIVNDFQKGDIAEGYSVSREKKESFPLTVTSAQKNPTAFYLCASSSLQDRGSGNTIYFGEGSWLTVV.

The V and J genes are TRBV27 and TRBJ2-7; D call uncertain. Germline V gives CDR1 MNHEY, CDR2 SMNVEV (reference sequence). The length of the CDR3 is 14 residues. The V end lost 2 bases, the J end lost 6 bases, and 14 bases lay between the germline ends. CDR3 amino acids: CASSLSPITSEQYF. CDR3 nucleotide sequence: TGTGCCAGCAGTTTAAGCCCTATCACTTCCGAGCAGTACTTC.

The chain uses TRBV10-3 and TRBJ2-2; 9 nucleotides line up with TRBD2. Germline loops: CDR1 ENHRY, CDR2 SYGVKD. J gave up 7 bases and V 8 bases, and 2 bases lay outside the gene matches. The CDR3 extends over 12 amino acids. The CDR3 DNA follows: TGTGCCATCGGGACTAGCTTCGGGGAGCTGTTTTTT. Protein product: CAIGTSFGELFF.

V and J are TRBV5-1 and TRBJ2-7; 7 nucleotides align to TRBD1. Per the germline V gene, CDR1 is SGHRS and CDR2 is YFSETQ. The CDR3 sequence is 15 residues long. Germline trimming cut 4 bases from V and 0 bases from J; bases unmatched to any gene: 7. The CDR3 here is CASSPRDRSSYEQYF. CDR3 nucleotides: TGCGCCAGCAGCCCCCGGGACAGAAGCTCCTACGAGCAGTACTTC.